Presented here are 18 T cell receptor beta chains from one specimen sequenced in a study of Ad26.COV2.S vaccination and SARS-CoV-2 variants. Treatment of the sample: over 15 received Ad26.COV2.S at low or high dose, single or two shots; roughly 5 received placebo; per-sample allocation not given. On day 63 after the first injection, vaccine and placebo recipients gave samples. Method: immunoSEQ multiplex PCR; TCRdb's copy keeps in-frame clones and lacks some. The sample includes roughly 700,000 clones, 89% of them seen just once. This specimen was peripheral blood, taken in a trial of Ad26.COV2.S vaccine versus placebo. Every receptor here comes from a person aged 18-65 years who received the Ad26.COV2.S COVID-19 vaccine or a placebo.

This clone was seen more than once but under ten times. This sample also contains other DNA sequences that code for the same CDR3. V gene TRBV2 combines with J gene TRBJ2-5; D call uncertain. Trimming pared 4 bases from V and 4 bases from J, leaving 4 bases between. The CDR3 runs 11 residues. Germline V gives CDR1 SNHLY, CDR2 FYNNEI. CDR3 bases: TGTGCCAGCAGTGGACGAGAGACCCAGTACTTC. Protein product: CASSGRETQYF. Combining the CDR3 with reference TRBV2 and TRBJ2-5 gives the whole variable domain EPEVTQTPSHQVTQMGQEVILRCVPISNHLYFYWYRQILGQKVEFLVSFYNNEISEKSEIFDDQFSVERPDGSNFTLKIRSTKLEDSAMYFCASSGRETQYFGPGTRLLVL.

This chain joins TRBV9 and TRBJ1-3; the D is unclear. The CDR3 loop spans 14 amino acids. From germline, CDR1 is SGDLS and CDR2 YYNGEE. The germline V and J ends were trimmed by 0 bases and 4 bases, with 8 bases remaining between them. The DNA for the CDR3 is TGTGCCAGCAGCGTAGCTACAGTCGGAAACACCATATATTTT. Protein product: CASSVATVGNTIYF.

The chain recombines TRBV5-6 with TRBJ2-1; D is unresolved. This CDR3 has 13 residues. Trimming shortened V by 3 bases and J by 5 bases, and 9 bases separated the two germline ends. Looked up from germline, CDR1 is SGHDT and CDR2 is YYEEEE. The CDR3 reads CASSSPADNEQFF. The DNA of the CDR3 is TGTGCCAGCAGCTCCCCGGCGGACAATGAGCAGTTCTTC.

Notes on this clone: Mismatch with germline at one junction end may stem from a read error. The chain employs TRBV7-2 and TRBJ1-1; 7 bases match TRBD1. Germline CDR1 and CDR2: SGHTA and FQGNSA. The CDR3 has 14 residues. This chain's CDR3 is CVSSLSGGDTEAFF. The DNA for the CDR3 is TGTGTCAGCAGCTTATCAGGGGGTGATACTGAAGCTTTCTTT.

The chain uses TRBV2 and TRBJ1-5; possibly TRBD1 for D (5 bases). CDR3 length equals 14 residues. The V end was cut by 3 bases, the J end by 1 base, with 7 bases between. The germline V gene encodes CDR1 SNHLY and CDR2 FYNNEI. The CDR3 reads CASSDRVSNQPQHF. DNA for the CDR3: TGTGCCAGCAGTGACAGGGTGAGCAATCAGCCCCAGCATTTT. Full variable domain (outside the CDR3, taken from reference TRBV2 and TRBJ1-5): EPEVTQTPSHQVTQMGQEVILRCVPISNHLYFYWYRQILGQKVEFLVSFYNNEISEKSEIFDDQFSVERPDGSNFTLKIRSTKLEDSAMYFCASSDRVSNQPQHFGDGTRLSIL.

This clone is a singleton in its sample. The same CDR3 arises from other DNA sequences in this sample as well. The V call is TRBV7-2, the J call TRBJ2-7; D is unclear. Trimming pared 1 base from V and 3 bases from J, leaving 7 bases between. The CDR3 consists of 13 residues. Germline-derived CDR1 and CDR2 are SGHTA and FQGNSA. CDR3 in amino acids: CASSLGTNYEQYF. The CDR3 DNA follows: TGTGCCAGCAGCTTAGGGACCAACTACGAGCAGTACTTC. The full variable domain, rest sourced from reference TRBV7-2 and TRBJ2-7, is GAGVSQSPSNKVTEKGKDVELRCDPISGHTALYWYRQSLGQGLEFLIYFQGNSAPDKSGLPSDRFSAERTGGSVSTLTIQRTQQEDSAVYLCASSLGTNYEQYFGPGTRLTVT.

This sequence joins TRBV3-1 (or the pseudogene TRBV3-2) and TRBJ2-1, with D perhaps TRBD2 (5 bases). Trimming removed 4 bases at V and 9 bases at J, with 13 bases between. CDR3 length: 13 amino acids. Germline CDR1 LGHDT, CDR2 YNNKEL (reference sequence). The CDR3 DNA reads TGTGCCAGCAGCCGCTACCGAGAGGGTGAGCAGTTCTTC. Protein sequence: CASSRYREGEQFF.

The chain recombines TRBV6-1 with TRBJ1-2, with D maybe TRBD1 (6 bases). Looked up from germline, CDR1 is MNHNS and CDR2 is SASEGT. CDR3 length: 14 residues. Trimming took off 3 bases at V and 5 bases at J, with 13 bases between the two ends. The CDR3 sequence is CASSDGTRSYGYTF. CDR3 nucleotides: TGTGCCAGCAGTGATGGGACAAGAAGTTATGGCTACACCTTC.

For the CDR3, the DNA is TGTGCCGTACAGCAGGTCGTCTCTAGCACAGATACGCAGTATTTT. Its translation is CAVQQVVSSTDTQYF. This chain uses TRBV10-3 with TRBJ2-3; D is unclear. The germline gives CDR1 ENHRY, CDR2 SYGVKD. V was shortened by 11 bases and J by 0 bases, with 18 bases between the two germline ends. This CDR3 region has 15 residues.

The chain combines TRBV7-2 with TRBJ2-3; 9 bases line up with TRBD2. The CDR3 is 17 residues long. Trimming took 3 bases from V and 2 from J; bases not matched to a gene: 9. Per the germline V gene, CDR1 is SGHTA and CDR2 is FQGNSA. Here the CDR3 DNA reads TGTGCCAGCAGCTTCTCCCTACTAGCGGGCGCCACAGATACGCAGTATTTT. Residues: CASSFSLLAGATDTQYF.

The CDR3 protein is CASSYGGTSGSYEQYF. For the CDR3, the DNA is TGTGCCAGCAGTTACGGGGGGACTAGCGGTTCCTACGAGCAGTACTTC. The genes are TRBV6-5 and TRBJ2-7; 11 nucleotides match TRBD2. Germline V gene data show CDR1 as MNHEY and CDR2 as SVGAGI. Unmatched junction bases numbered 4, after V lost 2 bases and J lost 1 base. The CDR3 sequence is 16 residues long.

The chain is built from TRBV3-1 (or the pseudogene TRBV3-2) and TRBJ1-3, with 12 nucleotides matching TRBD1. The CDR3 spans 16 residues. V lost 4 bases to trimming and J lost 2 bases; unmatched junction nucleotides: 3. Per the germline V gene, CDR1 is LGHDT and CDR2 is YNNKEL (reference sequence). CDR3 region: CASSPGTGGTGNTIYF. DNA for the CDR3: TGTGCCAGCAGCCCTGGGACAGGGGGCACTGGAAACACCATATATTTT.

The chain uses TRBV30 and TRBJ1-5, with D possibly being TRBD1 (5 bases). Germline V gene sequence: CDR1 GTSNPN, CDR2 SVGIG (reference sequence). CDR3 length: 13 amino acids. Trimming removed 3 bases from V and 6 bases from J, with 12 bases in between. The CDR3 region is CAWSGGTVQPQHF. The CDR3 nucleotides read TGTGCCTGGAGCGGGGGGACGGTTCAGCCCCAGCATTTT.

The chain is built from TRBV5-4 and TRBJ2-1, with D perhaps TRBD1 (5 bases). The CDR3 is made up of 13 amino acids. The ends were cut back, 2 bases at V and 4 bases at J, with 7 bases in the middle. Germline CDR1 reads SGHNT; CDR2 reads YYREEE (reference sequence). The CDR3 DNA sequence: TGTGCCAGCAGCTTTGGACAATACAATGAGCAGTTCTTC. Protein sequence: CASSFGQYNEQFF.

The table lists this clone with a count of one. The V gene is TRBV24-1, the J gene TRBJ2-3; D unresolved. The V and J ends lost 4 bases and 6 bases respectively, with 10 bases between them. This CDR3 region has 13 residues. Germline lookup yields CDR1 KGHDR and CDR2 SFDVKD. For the CDR3, the DNA is TGTGCCACCAGTGAACACGGAACGGATACGCAGTATTTT. Translated, it gives CATSEHGTDTQYF.

The chain uses TRBV6-5 and TRBJ2-2; 7 bases line up with TRBD1. With 7 bases clipped from V and 1 base from J, the junction kept 6 bases outside the gene matches. The length of the CDR3 is 15 residues. From germline, CDR1 is MNHEY and CDR2 SVGAGI. The CDR3 loop is CASTRQGENTGELFF. DNA of the CDR3: TGTGCCAGCACCAGACAGGGTGAGAACACCGGGGAGCTGTTTTTT.

V is TRBV4-2 and J is TRBJ1-4; D is possibly TRBD1 (5 bases). Germline CDR1 and CDR2: LGHNA and YNFKEQ. V dropped 0 bases and J dropped 15 bases, with 20 bases sitting between them. This CDR3 region has 15 residues. Here the CDR3 DNA reads TGTGCCAGCAGCCAAGATCGGGGTGGGGGACCGACCTTGTTTTTT. Translating it yields CASSQDRGGGPTLFF.

The chain joins TRBV9 to TRBJ1-1, with no clear D. Germline assignment: CDR1 SGDLS and CDR2 YYNGEE. CDR3 size: 12 residues. Trimming took off 1 base at V and 5 bases at J, with 6 bases between the two ends. Written as DNA, the CDR3 is TGTGCCAGCAGCGTACCCCATACTGAAGCTTTCTTT. This encodes CASSVPHTEAFF.